The sequence of this TCR beta chain was determined in a study of graft-versus-host responses after intestinal transplantation. The assay was immunoSEQ multiplex PCR, and TCRdb's table has in-frame clones only and misses some. The data show about 93,000 clones, over 85% seen once. On this clone itself: Antigen: not known.

The source was unstimulated CD8+ T cells sorted from spleen or lymph node cells, collected before intestinal transplant. The TCR comes from a human donor who received an intestinal transplant.

The CDR3 bases are TGTGCCAGCAGCTTAGTGGGGGAGGAGGGCTATGGCTACACCTTC. Protein: CASSLVGEEGYGYTF. The chain links TRBV7-9 to TRBJ1-2; possibly TRBD1 for D (5 bases). CDR3 length: 15 amino acids. Trimming removed 1 base at V and 4 bases at J, with 13 bases between. From germline, CDR1 is SEHNR and CDR2 FQNEAQ (reference sequence).